The present entry profiles one T cell receptor beta chain with its context. These data come from a study of monozygotic twins with inflammatory bowel disease. TCRdb reprocessed the 5' RACE reads, keeping one entry per CDR3 protein, no DNA. The listing contains approximately 200,000 distinct CDR3 sequences. The sequence was obtained from a human donor with ulcerative colitis or Crohn's disease, or a healthy co-twin of an affected twin (not recorded which). The sequenced material came from blood.

The CDR3 spells CASSLEDERMGELFF. The chain recombines TRBV5-6 with TRBJ2-2. The CDR3 extends over 15 amino acids. CDR1 and CDR2 from the germline V gene are SGHDT and YYEEEE.